The next 11 T cell receptor beta chains were all read from a single sample in a study of shared clonotypes between healthy human individuals. Repertoires were generated with immunoSEQ multiplex PCR, while TCRdb's copy carries only in-frame clones and drops some. The sample has roughly 2 million clones, 85% to 95% seen once. The sample consisted of naive CD4+ T cells sorted from blood. Subset denoted: CD45RA+ positively selected. These receptors all stem from a man between 18 and 29 years old in good health.

V gene TRBV30 combines with J gene TRBJ1-1; tentative D call: TRBD1 (5 bases). The CDR3 length is 19 residues. Germline loops: CDR1 GTSNPN, CDR2 SVGIG (reference sequence). With 2 bases removed from V and 5 bases from J, the gap between germline ends came to 30 bases. CDR3 protein: CAWSTWGTHRRSTGTEAFF. In DNA form, the CDR3 reads TGTGCCTGGAGTACTTGGGGGACCCACAGGCGCTCAACGGGGACTGAAGCTTTCTTT.

The chain has TRBV27 and TRBJ2-7, with a weak D call TRBD2 (7 bases). Germline CDR1 and CDR2: MNHEY and SMNVEV (reference sequence). This CDR3 comprises 15 residues. V lost 2 bases, J lost 2 bases, and 13 bases lay in between. CDR3 amino acids: CASSLSPGGTYEQYF. CDR3 in DNA: TGTGCCAGCAGTTTAAGTCCGGGGGGCACCTACGAGCAGTACTTC.

For this clone: Different DNA sequences within this sample yield the same CDR3. V and J are TRBV10-1 and TRBJ2-3; TRBD2 matches 11 bases. V trimming: 6 bases; J trimming: 0 bases; junction bases outside the gene matches: 2. The CDR3 has 15 amino acids. Germline CDR1 and CDR2: WNHNN and SYGVQD (reference sequence). The CDR3 sequence is CASSGTSGSTDTQYF. CDR3 DNA: TGCGCCAGCAGCGGGACTAGCGGCAGCACAGATACGCAGTATTTT.

The chain employs TRBV27 and TRBJ1-1; D is unclear. The CDR3 has 14 residues. Germline V lookup: CDR1 MNHEY, CDR2 SMNVEV (reference sequence). The germline V and J ends were trimmed by 0 bases and 6 bases, with 11 bases remaining between them. CDR3 residues: CASSLSPRISEAFF. The CDR3 DNA sequence: TGTGCCAGCAGTTTATCACCCAGAATCTCTGAAGCTTTCTTT.

The chain recombines TRBV11-2 with TRBJ2-5; D is uncertain. This CDR3 is 12 amino acids long. V was cut by 1 base and J by 7 bases, with 7 bases left in between. Germline CDR1 reads SGHAT; CDR2 reads FQNNGV. The CDR3 spells CASSLAAWTQYF. CDR3 coding DNA: TGTGCCAGCAGCTTAGCGGCGTGGACCCAGTACTTC.

The chain is built from TRBV30 and TRBJ2-3; 9 nucleotides agree with TRBD2. CDR3 length equals 14 residues. The germline gives CDR1 GTSNPN, CDR2 SVGIG (reference sequence). Trimming took 5 bases from V and 0 from J; bases not matched to a gene: 3. The CDR3 region is CAWVAGASTDTQYF. The CDR3, as DNA: TGTGCCTGGGTAGCGGGAGCTAGCACAGATACGCAGTATTTT. The whole variable domain, filled in from reference TRBV30 and TRBJ2-3, reads SQTIHQWPATLVQPVGSPLSLECTVEGTSNPNLYWYRQAAGRGLQLLFYSVGIGQISSEVPQNLSASRPQDRQFILSSKKLLLSDSGFYLCAWVAGASTDTQYFGPGTRLTVL.

DNA for the CDR3: TGTGCCAGCTGGTACAGCAAGAATGAAAAACTGTTTTTT. Residues: CASWYSKNEKLFF. The chain joins TRBV18 to TRBJ1-4; no clear D gene. CDR1 and CDR2 from the germline V gene are KGHSH and LQKENI. The CDR3 is made up of 13 amino acids. Trimming shortened V by 7 bases and J by 5 bases, and 11 bases separated the two germline ends.

The chain is built from TRBV7-8 and TRBJ1-1, with unresolved D. CDR1 is SGHVS, CDR2 FQNEAQ, per germline. The CDR3 contains 14 residues. V lost 2 bases, J lost 4 bases, and 11 bases lay in between. The CDR3 is CASSLPSLGTEAFF. CDR3 DNA sequence: TGTGCCAGCAGCTTACCGTCGCTGGGCACTGAAGCTTTCTTT.

The rearrangement uses TRBV4-2 and TRBJ1-5, with 11 bases lining up with TRBD1. The CDR3 contains 18 residues. The ends lost 1 base at V and 0 bases at J; junction bases unmatched: 5. The germline V gene has CDR1 LGHNA and CDR2 YNFKEQ. The CDR3 loop reads CASSQGGTGGYSNQPQHF. The CDR3 coding sequence is TGTGCCAGCAGCCAAGGGGGGACAGGGGGTTATAGCAATCAGCCCCAGCATTTT.

As for this clone: This same CDR3 is encoded by further DNA sequences in the sample. This chain joins TRBV28 and TRBJ1-2; D not certain. The length of the CDR3 is 11 residues. V lost 4 bases, J lost 7 bases, and 7 bases lay in between. The germline V gene encodes CDR1 MDHEN and CDR2 SYDVKM. The CDR3 region has the DNA TGTGCCAGCAGTTCCCCTTCTGGCTACACCTTC. This codes for CASSSPSGYTF.

The chain has TRBV18 and TRBJ1-3, with D maybe TRBD1 (5 bases). Germline CDR1 is KGHSH and CDR2 is LQKENI. This CDR3 comprises 14 residues. V was clipped by 3 bases and J by 4 bases, with 10 bases between them. The chain's CDR3 is CASSPSTEGNTIYF. The CDR3 coding sequence is TGTGCCAGCTCACCGTCGACAGAAGGAAACACCATATATTTT. Full variable domain (missing parts from reference TRBV18 and TRBJ1-3): NAGVMQNPRHLVRRRGQEARLRCSPMKGHSHVYWYRQLPEEGLKFMVYLQKENIIDESGMPKERFSAEFPKEGPSILRIQQVVRGDSAAYFCASSPSTEGNTIYFGEGSWLTVV.